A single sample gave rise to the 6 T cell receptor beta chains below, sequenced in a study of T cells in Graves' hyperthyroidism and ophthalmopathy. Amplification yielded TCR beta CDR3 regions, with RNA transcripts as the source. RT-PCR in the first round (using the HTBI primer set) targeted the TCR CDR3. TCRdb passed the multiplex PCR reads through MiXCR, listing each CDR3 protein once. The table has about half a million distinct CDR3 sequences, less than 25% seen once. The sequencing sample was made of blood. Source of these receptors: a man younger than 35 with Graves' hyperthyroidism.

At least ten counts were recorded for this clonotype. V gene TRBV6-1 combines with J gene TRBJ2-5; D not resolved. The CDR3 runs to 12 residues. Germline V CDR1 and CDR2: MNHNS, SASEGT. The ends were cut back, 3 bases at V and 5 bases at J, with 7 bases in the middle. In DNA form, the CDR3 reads TGTGCCAGCAGTGATAGCTTGGAGACCCAGTACTTC. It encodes CASSDSLETQYF.

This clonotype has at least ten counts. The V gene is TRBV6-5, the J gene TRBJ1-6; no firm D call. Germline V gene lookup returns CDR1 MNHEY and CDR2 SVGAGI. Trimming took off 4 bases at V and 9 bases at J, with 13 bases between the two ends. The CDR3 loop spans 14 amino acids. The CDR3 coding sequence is TGTGCCAGCAGTTCTGGTCCCGTGGGTTCACCCCTCCACTTT. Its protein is CASSSGPVGSPLHF.

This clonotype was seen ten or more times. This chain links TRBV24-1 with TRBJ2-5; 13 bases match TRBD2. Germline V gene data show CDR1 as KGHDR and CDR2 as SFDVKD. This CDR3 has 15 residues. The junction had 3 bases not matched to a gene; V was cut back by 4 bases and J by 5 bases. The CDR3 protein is CATSDAGLAGETQYF. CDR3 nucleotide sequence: TGTGCCACCAGTGACGCGGGACTAGCGGGGGAGACCCAGTACTTC.

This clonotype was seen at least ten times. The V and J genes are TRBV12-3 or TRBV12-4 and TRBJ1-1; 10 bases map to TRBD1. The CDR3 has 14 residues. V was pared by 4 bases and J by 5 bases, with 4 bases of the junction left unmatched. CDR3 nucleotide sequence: TGTGCCAGCAGTTCGACAGGGGGCGAAACTGAAGCTTTCTTT. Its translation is CASSSTGGETEAFF.

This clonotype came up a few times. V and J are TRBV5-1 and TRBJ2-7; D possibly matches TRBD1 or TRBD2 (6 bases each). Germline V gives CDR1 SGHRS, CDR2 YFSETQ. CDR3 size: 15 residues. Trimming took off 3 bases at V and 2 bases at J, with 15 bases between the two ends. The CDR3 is CASSWDWTAPYEQYF. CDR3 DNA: TGCGCCAGCAGCTGGGACTGGACAGCCCCCTACGAGCAGTACTTC.

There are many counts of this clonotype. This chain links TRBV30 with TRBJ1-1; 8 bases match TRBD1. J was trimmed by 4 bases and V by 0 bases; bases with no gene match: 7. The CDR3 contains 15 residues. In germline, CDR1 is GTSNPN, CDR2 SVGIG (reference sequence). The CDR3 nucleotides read TGTGCCTGGAGTGTCCTCGGACAGGGTTTCACTGAAGCTTTCTTT. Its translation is CAWSVLGQGFTEAFF. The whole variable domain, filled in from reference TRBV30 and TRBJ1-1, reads SQTIHQWPATLVQPVGSPLSLECTVEGTSNPNLYWYRQAAGRGLQLLFYSVGIGQISSEVPQNLSASRPQDRQFILSSKKLLLSDSGFYLCAWSVLGQGFTEAFFGQGTRLTVV.